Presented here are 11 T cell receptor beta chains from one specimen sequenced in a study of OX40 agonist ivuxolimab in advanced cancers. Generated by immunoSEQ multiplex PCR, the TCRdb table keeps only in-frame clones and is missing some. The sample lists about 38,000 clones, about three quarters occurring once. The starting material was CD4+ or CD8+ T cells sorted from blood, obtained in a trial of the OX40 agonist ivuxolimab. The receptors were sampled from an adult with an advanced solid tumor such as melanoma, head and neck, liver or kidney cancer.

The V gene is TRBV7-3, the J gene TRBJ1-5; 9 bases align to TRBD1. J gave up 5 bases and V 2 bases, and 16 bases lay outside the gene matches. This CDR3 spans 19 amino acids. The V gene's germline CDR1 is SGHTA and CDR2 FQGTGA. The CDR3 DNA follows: TGTGCCAGCAGCTTACTTCATAAACCTCGGGGACAGGGTGATCAGCCCCAGCATTTT. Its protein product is CASSLLHKPRGQGDQPQHF.

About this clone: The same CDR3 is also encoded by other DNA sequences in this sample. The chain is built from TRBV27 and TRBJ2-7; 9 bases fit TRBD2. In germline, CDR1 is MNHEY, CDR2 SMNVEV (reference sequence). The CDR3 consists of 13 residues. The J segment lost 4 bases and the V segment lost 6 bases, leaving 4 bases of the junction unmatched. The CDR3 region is CASSPSGTYEQYF. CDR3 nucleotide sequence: TGTGCCAGCAGCCCTAGCGGGACTTACGAGCAGTACTTC.

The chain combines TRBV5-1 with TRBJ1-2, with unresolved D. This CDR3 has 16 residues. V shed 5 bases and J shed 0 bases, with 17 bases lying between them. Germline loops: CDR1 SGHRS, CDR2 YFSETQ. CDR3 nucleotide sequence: TGCGCCAGCAGTCGAGACGCTGGGGAATCTAACTATGGCTACACCTTC. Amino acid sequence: CASSRDAGESNYGYTF.

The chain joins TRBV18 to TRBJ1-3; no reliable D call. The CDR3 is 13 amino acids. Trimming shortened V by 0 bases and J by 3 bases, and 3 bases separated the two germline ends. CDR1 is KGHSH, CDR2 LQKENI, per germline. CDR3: CASSPPVGNTIYF. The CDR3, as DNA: TGTGCCAGCTCACCACCTGTTGGAAACACCATATATTTT.

CDR3 nucleotides: TGCGCCAGCAGCCAAGTGGGTACGAACTATGGCTACACCTTC. Its protein is CASSQVGTNYGYTF. The chain combines TRBV4-1 with TRBJ1-2; no definite D call. The CDR3 is 14 amino acids. The V end lost 1 base, the J end lost 2 bases, and 8 bases lay between the germline ends. Germline CDR1 MGHRA, CDR2 YSYEKL.

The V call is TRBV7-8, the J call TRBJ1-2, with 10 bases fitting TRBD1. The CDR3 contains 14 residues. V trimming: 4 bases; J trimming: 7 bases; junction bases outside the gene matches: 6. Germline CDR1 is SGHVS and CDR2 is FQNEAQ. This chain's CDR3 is CASSSQDRGLGYTF. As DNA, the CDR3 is TGTGCCAGCAGCTCCCAAGACAGGGGGCTTGGCTACACCTTC.

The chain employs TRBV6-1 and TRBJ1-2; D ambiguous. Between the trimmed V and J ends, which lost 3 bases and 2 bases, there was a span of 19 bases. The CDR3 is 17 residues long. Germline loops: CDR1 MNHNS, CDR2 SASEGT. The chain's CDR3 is CASSEDNWVGSNYGYTF. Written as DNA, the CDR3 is TGTGCCAGCAGTGAGGATAATTGGGTAGGATCGAACTATGGCTACACCTTC.

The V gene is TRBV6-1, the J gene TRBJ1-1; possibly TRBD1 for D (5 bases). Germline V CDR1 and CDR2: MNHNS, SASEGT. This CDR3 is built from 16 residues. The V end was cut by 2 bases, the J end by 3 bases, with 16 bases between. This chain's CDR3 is CASSELWGSRDTEAFF. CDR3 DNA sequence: TGTGCCAGCAGTGAATTGTGGGGCAGTCGGGACACTGAAGCTTTCTTT.

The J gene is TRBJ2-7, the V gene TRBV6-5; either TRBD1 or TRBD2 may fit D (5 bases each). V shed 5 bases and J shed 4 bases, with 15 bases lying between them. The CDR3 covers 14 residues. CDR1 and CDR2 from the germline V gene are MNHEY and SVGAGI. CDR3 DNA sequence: TGTGCCAGCAGTCCACCGGGACCGTCTTACGAGCAGTACTTC. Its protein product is CASSPPGPSYEQYF.

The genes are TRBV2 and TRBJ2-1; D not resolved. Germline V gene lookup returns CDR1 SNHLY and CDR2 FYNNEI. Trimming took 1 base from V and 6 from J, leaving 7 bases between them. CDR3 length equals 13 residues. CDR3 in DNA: TGTGCCAGCAGTGAAGAGGCTGGCAATGAGCAGTTCTTC. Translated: CASSEEAGNEQFF.

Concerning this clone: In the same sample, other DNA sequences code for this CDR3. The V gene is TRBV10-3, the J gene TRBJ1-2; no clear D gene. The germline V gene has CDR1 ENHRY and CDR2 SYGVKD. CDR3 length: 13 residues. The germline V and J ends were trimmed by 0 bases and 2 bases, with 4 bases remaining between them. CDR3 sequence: CAISESQNYGYTF. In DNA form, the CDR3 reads TGTGCCATCAGTGAGTCCCAGAACTATGGCTACACCTTC.